Sequencing of this T cell receptor beta chain was carried out in a study of monozygotic twins with inflammatory bowel disease. Notes on the study in general: Compared with healthy co-twins, IBD patients showed reduced TCRbeta repertoire diversity by inverse Simpson.

There were around 3,500 ng of total RNA used for each TCR library. Template switching incorporated UMIs with a 6-nucleotide sample barcode. The authors ran two nested PCRs of 16 and 9 cycles on TCRalpha and TCRbeta cDNA. TCRdb reprocessed the 5' RACE reads and reports one entry per CDR3 protein, with no DNA. This sample lists 350,000 to 400,000 distinct CDR3 sequences; its ten largest clones have just over 2.5%. CDR3 size: 15 residues. The germline gives CDR1 ENHRY, CDR2 SYGVKD. Note on this clonotype: Antigen unknown.

V and J are TRBV10-3 and TRBJ2-2; TCRdb's D call of TRBD1 is untestable without DNA. The origin of this receptor is a human donor with ulcerative colitis or Crohn's disease, or a healthy co-twin of an affected twin (not recorded which). The sample consisted of blood. The CDR3 protein is CAISDPGRDTGELFF.